The clone carrying this T cell receptor beta chain appeared once. The data belong to a study of control samples from healthy donors and cancer patients. Clones were read by immunoSEQ multiplex PCR, and TCRdb kept only the in-frame ones, dropping some. The sample lists some 80,000 clones, around nine tenths occurring once. The origin of this receptor is a man between 45 and 60 years old in good health. Material for sequencing was blood.

Here the CDR3 reads CATRTGDSAEKLFF. In DNA form, the CDR3 reads TGTGCCACCAGAACAGGGGATTCGGCCGAAAAACTGTTTTTT. This chain uses TRBV6-5 with TRBJ1-4, with TRBD1 matching 7 bases. The CDR3 is 14 amino acids. CDR1 is MNHEY and CDR2 is SVGAGI in the germline V gene. V dropped 10 bases and J dropped 8; count of bases not matched to a gene: 13.